The 29 T cell receptor beta chains presented below share a single source sample, sequenced in a study of CD8 T cells in ankylosing spondylitis (TCRdb year 2017). The library was produced with 5' RACE. TCRdb records Illumina HiSeq 2500 as the sequencer. TCRdb applied fastp at Q25 and MiXCR to the public reads, then kept only in-frame beta chains. CDR3 protein sequences are deduplicated, and each keeps its most common genes and DNA. The sample includes just under 95,000 distinct CDR3 sequences, with roughly 9.6% observed a single time. Of the sample, 4.5% to 5.5% falls within the top ten clones. The specimen sequenced was blood, either unsorted or a sorted T cell fraction (not recorded which). The source is a male donor with ankylosing spondylitis or in good health (not recorded which).

V is TRBV19 and J is TRBJ2-7; TRBD2 agrees at 9 bases. CDR3 size: 16 residues. V dropped 6 bases and J dropped 3; count of bases not matched to a gene: 12. Germline CDR1 LNHDA, CDR2 SQIVND (reference sequence). CDR3 sequence (DNA): TGTGCCAGTAGCGGGGCCAGCGGGGGGCTCATCTACGAGCAGTACTTC. Protein product: CASSGASGGLIYEQYF.

This clonotype occurred many times. V gene TRBV20-1 combines with J gene TRBJ1-2; D ambiguous. Germline CDR1 reads DFQATT; CDR2 reads SNEGSKA (reference sequence). There are 13 residues in the CDR3. V gave up 0 bases and J gave up 6 bases, with 11 bases separating them. The CDR3 sequence: CSARDWEGNGYTF. Written as DNA, the CDR3 is TGCAGTGCTAGAGATTGGGAAGGTAATGGCTACACCTTC.

This clonotype was recorded at least ten times. The chain uses TRBV3-1 and TRBJ2-3; no clear D gene. This CDR3 is built from 16 residues. Germline values: CDR1 LGHDT, CDR2 YNNKEL (reference sequence). The V end lost 1 base, the J end lost 0 bases, and 11 bases lay between the germline ends. The CDR3 coding sequence is TGTGCCAGCAGCCAAGTCCCCGGGCCTAGCACAGATACGCAGTATTTT. Encoded protein: CASSQVPGPSTDTQYF.

This clonotype was found many times. V and J are TRBV12-3 or TRBV12-4 and TRBJ1-5; D not resolved. V lost 3 bases to trimming and J lost 10 bases, with 19 bases between them. The CDR3 has 15 amino acids. The CDR3 reads CASSLWFKNFSPQHF. CDR3 nucleotide sequence: TGTGCCAGCAGTTTGTGGTTTAAGAACTTCTCTCCCCAGCATTTT.

As regards this clonotype: A single base separates this from a much larger clone, so it may be a read error. The chain employs TRBV27 and TRBJ2-7, with 9 positions matching TRBD1. This CDR3 has 14 residues. From germline, CDR1 is MNHEY and CDR2 SMNVEV (reference sequence). The CDR3 sequence: CASSDRDRAYDQYF. In nucleotides, the CDR3 is TGTGCCAGCAGTGACCGGGACAGGGCCTACGACCAGTACTTC.

This clonotype came up a few times. This chain links TRBV7-2 with TRBJ2-7; 7 positions agree with TRBD1. Per germline, CDR1 SGHTA and CDR2 FQGNSA. V trimming: 5 bases; J trimming: 6 bases; junction bases outside the gene matches: 10. The CDR3 spans 14 residues. The CDR3 here is CASSLGLDRVEQYF. In DNA, the CDR3 is TGTGCCAGCAGCCTCGGCCTAGACAGGGTCGAGCAGTACTTC. The full variable domain, its missing parts supplied by reference TRBV7-2 and TRBJ2-7, is GAGVSQSPSNKVTEKGKDVELRCDPISGHTALYWYRQSLGQGLEFLIYFQGNSAPDKSGLPSDRFSAERTGGSVSTLTIQRTQQEDSAVYLCASSLGLDRVEQYFGPGTRLTVT.

The table lists this clonotype with many counts. The chain combines TRBV6-5 with TRBJ1-2, with D unclear. V lost 0 bases and J 8 bases, leaving 13 bases between the germline ends. Germline CDR1 is MNHEY and CDR2 is SVGAGI. The CDR3 spans 14 residues. DNA for the CDR3: TGTGCCAGCAGTTACTCGAGAGGGATGAGAGGCTACACCTTC. Its protein is CASSYSRGMRGYTF.

This clonotype was seen many times. CDR3 loop: CASSFTFPEETQYF. CDR3 nucleotide sequence: TGCGCCAGCAGCTTCACATTTCCGGAAGAGACCCAGTACTTC. The genes are TRBV5-1 and TRBJ2-5, with D unresolved. Trimming pared 2 bases from V and 3 bases from J, leaving 11 bases between. The CDR3 spans 14 residues. CDR1 is SGHRS and CDR2 is YFSETQ in the germline V gene.

About this clonotype: A much more abundant neighbour one base away suggests this may be a read error. The CDR3 nucleotides are TGTGCCAGCTGTTTCGGGGGGTCAAGTCGTCAGGAAGCCAAAAACATTCAGTACTTC. Translation: CASCFGGSSRQEAKNIQYF. This chain links TRBV12-3 or TRBV12-4 with TRBJ2-4; 7 positions agree with TRBD2. The CDR3 contains 19 residues.

This clonotype was seen ten or more times. The genes are TRBV6-1 and TRBJ2-3; 7 bases fit TRBD2. From germline, CDR1 is MNHNS and CDR2 SASEGT. There are 15 residues in the CDR3. J lost 0 bases, V lost 6 bases, and 6 bases had no gene match. The CDR3 nucleotides are TGTGCCAGCAGGGGGCTAGCGGCTAGCACAGATACGCAGTATTTT. Translation gives CASRGLAASTDTQYF.

This clonotype came up many times. The chain recombines TRBV12-3 or TRBV12-4 with TRBJ2-3, with 8 bases that match TRBD2. The CDR3 length is 13 residues. Germline trimming cut 8 bases from V and 2 bases from J; bases unmatched to any gene: 3. CDR3: CASREGATDTQYF. In nucleotides, the CDR3 is TGTGCCAGCCGGGAGGGAGCCACAGATACGCAGTATTTT.

This clonotype occurred a few times. The chain combines TRBV7-4 with TRBJ1-2, with no clear D. The CDR3 has 12 amino acids. Deletions cut 3 bases from V and 6 bases from J, with 8 bases between. Germline CDR1 and CDR2: SGHVT and SQSDAQ. The CDR3: CASSFVGNGYTF. CDR3 sequence (DNA): TGTGCCAGCAGCTTTGTAGGGAATGGCTACACCTTC.

This clonotype was seen ten or more times. The V call is TRBV4-2, the J call TRBJ1-5; 7 bases are shared with TRBD1. Germline CDR1 reads LGHNA; CDR2 reads YNFKEQ. The CDR3 loop spans 16 amino acids. V trimming: 2 bases; J trimming: 4 bases; junction bases outside the gene matches: 8. CDR3 amino acids: CASSQQIQQGNQPQHF. CDR3 DNA: TGTGCCAGCAGCCAACAAATCCAACAGGGGAATCAGCCCCAGCATTTT.

This clonotype was counted many times. The rearrangement joins TRBV9 to TRBJ2-7; 8 nucleotides align to TRBD1. CDR1 and CDR2 from the germline V gene are SGDLS and YYNGEE. The CDR3 sequence is 14 residues long. J gave up 0 bases and V 5 bases, and 4 bases lay outside the gene matches. The CDR3 loop reads CASSRTGNSYEQYF. CDR3 DNA: TGTGCCAGCAGTCGGACAGGGAACTCCTACGAGCAGTACTTC.

The rearrangement uses TRBV6-2 or TRBV6-3 and TRBJ1-5, with 9 bases matching TRBD1. The J segment lost 2 bases and the V segment lost 5 bases, leaving 7 bases of the junction unmatched. The CDR3 extends over 16 amino acids. Germline assignment: CDR1 MNHEY and CDR2 SVGEGT. The CDR3 reads CASSQGDRAGNQPQHF. The CDR3 DNA reads TGTGCCAGCAGTCAAGGGGACAGGGCCGGCAATCAGCCCCAGCATTTT.

There are many counts of this clonotype. This chain joins TRBV6-1 and TRBJ1-5; possibly TRBD1 for D (5 bases). CDR3 length equals 13 residues. The germline gives CDR1 MNHNS, CDR2 SASEGT. V lost 7 bases and J 7 bases, leaving 14 bases between the germline ends. The CDR3 loop is CASKEGWDQPQHF. CDR3 bases: TGTGCCAGCAAGGAAGGGTGGGACCAGCCCCAGCATTTT.

This clonotype has a count of ten or more. V usage is TRBV15 and J usage is TRBJ2-5; D unresolved. V was cut by 1 base and J by 3 bases, with 6 bases left in between. CDR1 and CDR2 (germline): LNHNV, YYDKDF (reference sequence). The CDR3 is 13 amino acids. The CDR3 DNA reads as TGTGCCACCAGCAGAGGATCAGAAGAGACCCAGTACTTC. This gives the protein CATSRGSEETQYF. Full variable domain (rest looked up from reference TRBV15 and TRBJ2-5): DAMVIQNPRYQVTQFGKPVTLSCSQTLNHNVMYWYQQKSSQAPKLLFHYYDKDFNNEADTPDNFQSRRPNTSFCFLDIRSPGLGDTAMYLCATSRGSEETQYFGPGTRLLVL.

This clonotype appeared many times. The rearrangement links TRBV3-1 to TRBJ2-2; 9 bases fit TRBD1. Trimming at V came to 5 bases and at J to 4 bases, leaving 5 bases not matched to a gene. Germline V lookup: CDR1 LGHDT, CDR2 YNNKEL (reference sequence). The CDR3 totals 15 residues. CDR3 coding DNA: TGTGCCAGCAGCAGGACAGGGGTGGGCACCGGGGAGCTGTTTTTT. Translating gives CASSRTGVGTGELFF.

This clonotype was counted many times. The rearrangement uses TRBV29-1 and TRBJ1-2; D call uncertain. V was clipped by 7 bases and J by 4 bases, with 7 bases between them. This CDR3 has 10 amino acids. From germline, CDR1 is SQVTM and CDR2 ANQGSEA. The CDR3 DNA reads as TGCAGCGCCTTCATCTATGGCTACACCTTC. It yields the protein CSAFIYGYTF.

There are many counts of this clonotype. CDR3 sequence: CASTRGRGNEQFF. The CDR3 DNA is TGTGCCAGTACCAGGGGTCGGGGCAATGAGCAGTTCTTC. J is TRBJ2-1 and V is TRBV6-1; a weak D match, TRBD1 (6 bases). Trimming removed 9 bases from V and 6 bases from J, with 15 bases in between. This CDR3 has 13 amino acids. From germline, CDR1 is MNHNS and CDR2 SASEGT.

In its sample, this clonotype was seen many times. The V gene is TRBV19, the J gene TRBJ2-5; D might be TRBD1 (5 bases). The V gene's germline CDR1 is LNHDA and CDR2 SQIVND (reference sequence). Trimming shortened V by 1 base and J by 2 bases, and 20 bases separated the two germline ends. The CDR3 covers 18 residues. DNA of the CDR3: TGTGCCAGTAGTATAGTCCGCTTTTCGACAGAAATTCAAGAGACCCAGTACTTC. As protein: CASSIVRFSTEIQETQYF.

To note about this clonotype: With a much larger clone just one base away, this may be a read error. This rearrangement joins TRBV5-4 to TRBJ2-5; tentative D call: TRBD1 (6 bases). The CDR3 has 15 residues. The germline V gene encodes CDR1 SGHNT and CDR2 YYREEE (reference sequence). The CDR3 DNA reads as TGTGCCAACAGCCCCGAGTTTTACAGGGAAGAGACCCAGTACTTC. This encodes CANSPEFYREETQYF.

CDR3 amino acids: CASSQDLVGARLEQFF. The CDR3 nucleotides read TGTGCCAGCAGCCAAGATCTAGTCGGGGCCCGACTTGAGCAGTTCTTC. The chain joins TRBV14 to TRBJ2-1, with D tentatively TRBD1 or TRBD2 (5 bases each). Germline V gene sequence: CDR1 SGHDN, CDR2 FVKESK. V gave up 0 bases and J gave up 9 bases, with 18 bases separating them. The CDR3 extends over 16 amino acids.

This clonotype was detected ten times or more. The rearrangement joins TRBV13 to TRBJ2-1, with 7 positions matching TRBD1. CDR1 is PRHDT and CDR2 is FYEKMQ in the germline V gene (reference sequence). The CDR3 extends over 15 amino acids. The J segment lost 8 bases and the V segment lost 2 bases, leaving 9 bases of the junction unmatched. CDR3 nucleotides: TGTGCCAGCAGCTTACTAACAGGGGAAGGATATGAGCAGTTCTTC. Translating it yields CASSLLTGEGYEQFF.

This clonotype was seen at least ten times. The V gene is TRBV9, the J gene TRBJ2-1, with D unresolved. Germline-derived CDR1 and CDR2 are SGDLS and YYNGEE. Trimming cost V 3 bases and J 6 bases, with 19 bases left between them. The CDR3 sequence is 16 residues long. CDR3 DNA: TGTGCCAGCAGCGCCCAATCCCGCCTTGCCACCAATGAGCAGTTCTTC. Amino acids: CASSAQSRLATNEQFF.

This clonotype has at least ten counts. The chain links TRBV5-1 to TRBJ2-7, with 9 bases matching TRBD1. The ends lost 0 bases at V and 4 bases at J; junction bases unmatched: 8. The CDR3 is 16 residues long. Germline values: CDR1 SGHRS, CDR2 YFSETQ. The CDR3 region is CASSLVSGTGLYEQYF. The CDR3 region has the DNA TGCGCCAGCAGCTTGGTTAGTGGGACAGGGTTGTACGAGCAGTACTTC.

This clonotype was observed at least ten times. V usage is TRBV18 and J usage is TRBJ1-1; 7 bases agree with TRBD1. The V and J ends lost 10 bases and 1 base, in that order; junction bases with no gene match: 6. CDR3 size: 13 residues. The germline V gene has CDR1 KGHSH and CDR2 LQKENI. The CDR3 sequence is CATQDRENTEAFF. CDR3 in DNA: TGTGCCACTCAAGACAGGGAGAACACTGAAGCTTTCTTT. Combining the CDR3 with reference TRBV18 and TRBJ1-1 gives the whole variable domain NAGVMQNPRHLVRRRGQEARLRCSPMKGHSHVYWYRQLPEEGLKFMVYLQKENIIDESGMPKERFSAEFPKEGPSILRIQQVVRGDSAAYFCATQDRENTEAFFGQGTRLTVV.

The chain is built from TRBV7-9 and TRBJ1-5, with 7 bases lining up with TRBD1. V lost 5 bases and J lost 2; bases outside the gene matches: 9. Germline assignment: CDR1 SEHNR and CDR2 FQNEAQ (reference sequence). This CDR3 is built from 16 residues. CDR3 nucleotide sequence: TGTGCCAGCAGCCCAAGCCGCGGGACAGGCAATCAGCCCCAGCATTTT. It is translated as CASSPSRGTGNQPQHF.

This clonotype was seen only a few times. This chain connects TRBV7-8 to TRBJ2-5, with 8 nucleotides matching TRBD2. The CDR3 sequence is 14 residues long. The V gene end was trimmed by 6 bases and the J gene end by 2 bases; junction bases not matched to a gene: 5. Germline V gives CDR1 SGHVS, CDR2 FQNEAQ. The CDR3 here is CASRTTSGQETQYF. The CDR3 region has the DNA TGTGCCAGCAGAACTACTAGCGGACAAGAGACCCAGTACTTC.